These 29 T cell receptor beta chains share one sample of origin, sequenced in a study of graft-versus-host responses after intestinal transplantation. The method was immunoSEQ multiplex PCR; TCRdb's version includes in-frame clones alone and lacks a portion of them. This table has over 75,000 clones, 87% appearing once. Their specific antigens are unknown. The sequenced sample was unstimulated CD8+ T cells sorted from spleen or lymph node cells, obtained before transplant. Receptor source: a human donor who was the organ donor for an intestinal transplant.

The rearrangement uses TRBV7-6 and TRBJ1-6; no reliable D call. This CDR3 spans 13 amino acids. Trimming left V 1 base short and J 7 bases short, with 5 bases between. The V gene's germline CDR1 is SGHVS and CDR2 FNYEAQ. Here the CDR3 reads CASSLDENSPLHF. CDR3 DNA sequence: TGTGCCAGCAGCTTAGATGAGAATTCACCCCTCCACTTT.

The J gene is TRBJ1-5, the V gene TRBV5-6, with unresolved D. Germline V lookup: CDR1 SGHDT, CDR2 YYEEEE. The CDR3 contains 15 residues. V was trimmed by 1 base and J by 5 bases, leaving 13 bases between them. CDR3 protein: CASSLRAEGHQPQHF. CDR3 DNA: TGTGCCAGCAGCTTGAGGGCCGAAGGTCATCAGCCCCAGCATTTT.

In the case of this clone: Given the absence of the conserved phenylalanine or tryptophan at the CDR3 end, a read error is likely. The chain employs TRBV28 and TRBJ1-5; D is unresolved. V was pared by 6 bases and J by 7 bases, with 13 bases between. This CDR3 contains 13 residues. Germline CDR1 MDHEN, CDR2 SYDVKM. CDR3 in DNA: TGTGCCAGCAGGTCGGTGGGTTGGCAGCCCCAGCATCTT. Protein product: CASRSVGWQPQHL.

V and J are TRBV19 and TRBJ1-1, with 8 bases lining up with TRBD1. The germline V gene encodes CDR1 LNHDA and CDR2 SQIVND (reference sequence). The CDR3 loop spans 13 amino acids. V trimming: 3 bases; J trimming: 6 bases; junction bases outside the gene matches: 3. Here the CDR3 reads CASSITGGSEAFF. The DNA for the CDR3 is TGTGCCAGTAGTATCACAGGGGGGTCTGAAGCTTTCTTT.

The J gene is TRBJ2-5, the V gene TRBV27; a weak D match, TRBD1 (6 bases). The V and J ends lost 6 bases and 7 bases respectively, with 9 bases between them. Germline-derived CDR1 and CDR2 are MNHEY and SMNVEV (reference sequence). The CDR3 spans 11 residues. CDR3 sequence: CASRQGGTQYF. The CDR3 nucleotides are TGTGCCAGCAGACAGGGCGGGACCCAGTACTTC.

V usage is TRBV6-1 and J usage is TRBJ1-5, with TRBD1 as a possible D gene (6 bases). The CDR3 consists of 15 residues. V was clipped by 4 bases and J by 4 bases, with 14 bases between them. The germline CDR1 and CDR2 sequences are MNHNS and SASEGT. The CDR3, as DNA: TGTGCCAGCAGTGGCCGGGACAAAATTAATCAGCCCCAGCATTTT. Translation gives CASSGRDKINQPQHF.

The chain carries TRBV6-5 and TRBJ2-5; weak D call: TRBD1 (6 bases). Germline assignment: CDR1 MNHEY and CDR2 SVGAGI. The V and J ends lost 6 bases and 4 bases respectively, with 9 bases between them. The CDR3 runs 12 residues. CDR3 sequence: CASSPTGETQYF. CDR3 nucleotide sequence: TGTGCCAGCAGCCCGACAGGAGAGACCCAGTACTTC.

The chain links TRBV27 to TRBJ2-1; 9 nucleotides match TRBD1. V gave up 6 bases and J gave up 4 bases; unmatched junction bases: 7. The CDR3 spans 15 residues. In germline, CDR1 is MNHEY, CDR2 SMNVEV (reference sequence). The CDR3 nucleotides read TGTGCCAGCAGACTACAGGGGGCGAAGTACAATGAGCAGTTCTTC. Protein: CASRLQGAKYNEQFF.

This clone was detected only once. The CDR3 here is CSVEIPGSIKEGDGYEQYF. In DNA form, the CDR3 reads TGCAGCGTTGAAATTCCGGGTAGTATCAAGGAGGGGGATGGCTACGAGCAGTACTTC. The genes are TRBV29-1 and TRBJ2-7; D is tentatively TRBD1 or TRBD2 (6 bases each). Germline V CDR1 and CDR2: SQVTM, ANQGSEA. This CDR3 contains 19 residues. The V gene lost 2 bases and the J gene lost 3 bases, with 29 bases spanning the gap.

The DNA of the CDR3 is TGTGCCAGCAGCCCATTCGGGGGGGTACAGCAGCCCCAGCATTTT. Encoded protein: CASSPFGGVQQPQHF. The V call is TRBV7-8, the J call TRBJ1-5; D is perhaps TRBD1 (5 bases). In germline, CDR1 is SGHVS, CDR2 FQNEAQ. V was shortened by 5 bases and J by 7 bases, with 18 bases between the two germline ends. The CDR3 extends over 15 amino acids.

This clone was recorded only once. This CDR3 is CASSLGTGASSGNTIYF. Here the CDR3 DNA reads TGTGCCAGCAGCTTGGGGACAGGGGCCTCCTCTGGAAACACCATATATTTT. V and J are TRBV5-6 and TRBJ1-3; 9 nucleotides line up with TRBD1. Per germline, CDR1 SGHDT and CDR2 YYEEEE. V gave up 0 bases and J gave up 0 bases; unmatched junction bases: 4. CDR3 size: 17 residues.

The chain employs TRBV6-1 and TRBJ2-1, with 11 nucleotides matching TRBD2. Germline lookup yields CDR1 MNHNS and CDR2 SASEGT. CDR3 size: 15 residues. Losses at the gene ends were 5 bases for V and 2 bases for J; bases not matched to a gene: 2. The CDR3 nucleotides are TGTGCCAGCAGTTTACTAGCGGGGGCCTACAATGAGCAGTTCTTC. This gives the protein CASSLLAGAYNEQFF.

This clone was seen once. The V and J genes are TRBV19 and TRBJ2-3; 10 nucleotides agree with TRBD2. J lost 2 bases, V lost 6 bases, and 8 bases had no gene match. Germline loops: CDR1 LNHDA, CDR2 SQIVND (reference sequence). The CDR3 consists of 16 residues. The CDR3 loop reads CASRRFLAGATDTQYF. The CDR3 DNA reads TGTGCCAGTAGGAGATTCCTAGCGGGGGCCACAGATACGCAGTATTTT. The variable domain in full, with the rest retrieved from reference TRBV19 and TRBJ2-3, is DGGITQSPKYLFRKEGQNVTLSCEQNLNHDAMYWYRQDPGQGLRLIYYSQIVNDFQKGDIAEGYSVSREKKESFPLTVTSAQKNPTAFYLCASRRFLAGATDTQYFGPGTRLTVL.

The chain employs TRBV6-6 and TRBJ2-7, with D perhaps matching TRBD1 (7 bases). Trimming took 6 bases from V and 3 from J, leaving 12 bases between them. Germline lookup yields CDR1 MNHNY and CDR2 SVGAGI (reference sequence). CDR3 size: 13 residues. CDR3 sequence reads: CASREGQIYEQYF. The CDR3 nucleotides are TGTGCCAGCAGGGAGGGACAGATCTACGAGCAGTACTTC.

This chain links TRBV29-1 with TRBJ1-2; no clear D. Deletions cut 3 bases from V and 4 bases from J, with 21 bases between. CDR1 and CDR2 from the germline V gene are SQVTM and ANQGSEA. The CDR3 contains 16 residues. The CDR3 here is CSVERRFGESPYGYTF. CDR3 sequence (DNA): TGCAGCGTTGAGAGGAGGTTCGGGGAGTCACCCTATGGCTACACCTTC.

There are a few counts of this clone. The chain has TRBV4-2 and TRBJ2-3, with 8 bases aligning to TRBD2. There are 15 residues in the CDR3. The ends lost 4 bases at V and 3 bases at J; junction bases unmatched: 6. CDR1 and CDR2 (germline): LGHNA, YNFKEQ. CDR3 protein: CASSLNSGETDTQYF. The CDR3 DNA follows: TGTGCCAGCAGCCTTAATAGCGGGGAGACAGATACGCAGTATTTT.

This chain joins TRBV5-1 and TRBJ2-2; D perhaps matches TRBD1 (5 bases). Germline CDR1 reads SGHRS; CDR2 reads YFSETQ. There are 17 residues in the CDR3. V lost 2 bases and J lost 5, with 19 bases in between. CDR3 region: CASSLPGPLWGTGELFF. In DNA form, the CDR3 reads TGCGCCAGCAGCTTACCAGGGCCCCTTTGGGGAACCGGGGAGCTGTTTTTT.

CDR3 protein: CASSPRANTEAFF. CDR3 sequence (DNA): TGTGCCAGCAGCCCCAGGGCGAACACTGAAGCTTTCTTT. This chain joins TRBV4-2 and TRBJ1-1; D might be TRBD1 (5 bases). The CDR3 length is 13 residues. Trimming removed 4 bases from V and 1 base from J, with 7 bases in between. Germline V gene sequence: CDR1 LGHNA, CDR2 YNFKEQ.

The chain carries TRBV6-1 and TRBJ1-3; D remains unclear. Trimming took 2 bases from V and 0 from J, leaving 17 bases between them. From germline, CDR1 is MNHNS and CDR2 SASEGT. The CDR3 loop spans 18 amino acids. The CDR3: CASSEHSVIILSGNTIYF. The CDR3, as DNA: TGTGCCAGCAGTGAACATTCAGTCATTATACTCTCTGGAAACACCATATATTTT.

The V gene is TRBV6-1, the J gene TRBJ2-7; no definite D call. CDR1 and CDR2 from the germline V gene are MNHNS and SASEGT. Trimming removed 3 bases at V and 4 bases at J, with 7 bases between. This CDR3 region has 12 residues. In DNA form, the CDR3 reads TGTGCCAGCAGTGATAGGGTTTACGAGCAGTACTTC. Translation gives CASSDRVYEQYF.

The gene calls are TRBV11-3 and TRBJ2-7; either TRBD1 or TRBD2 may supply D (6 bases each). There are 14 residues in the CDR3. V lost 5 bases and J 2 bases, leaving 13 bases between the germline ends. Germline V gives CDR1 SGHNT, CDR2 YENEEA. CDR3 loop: CASSPSGAAYEQYF. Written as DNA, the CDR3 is TGTGCCAGCAGCCCCTCGGGGGCCGCCTACGAGCAGTACTTC.

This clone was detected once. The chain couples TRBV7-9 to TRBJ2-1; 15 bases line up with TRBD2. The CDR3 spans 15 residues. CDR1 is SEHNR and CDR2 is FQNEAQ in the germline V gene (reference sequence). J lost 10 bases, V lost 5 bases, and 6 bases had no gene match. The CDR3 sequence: CASSLGLAGGLEQFF. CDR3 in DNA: TGTGCCAGCAGCCTGGGACTAGCGGGGGGTCTGGAGCAGTTCTTC.

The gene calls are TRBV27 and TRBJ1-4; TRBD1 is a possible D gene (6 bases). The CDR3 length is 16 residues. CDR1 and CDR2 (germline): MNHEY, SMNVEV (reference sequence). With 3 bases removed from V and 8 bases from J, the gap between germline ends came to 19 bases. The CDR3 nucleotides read TGTGCCAGCAGTTTCGGTCAGGGCAGGGGCTGGGAAAAACTGTTTTTT. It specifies CASSFGQGRGWEKLFF.

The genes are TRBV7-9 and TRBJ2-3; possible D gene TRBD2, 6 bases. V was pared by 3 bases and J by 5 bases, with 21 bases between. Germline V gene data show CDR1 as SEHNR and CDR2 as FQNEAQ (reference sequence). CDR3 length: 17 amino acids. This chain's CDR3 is CASSLAVGGTYLDTQYF. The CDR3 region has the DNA TGTGCCAGCAGCTTGGCGGTAGGAGGGACCTATTTAGATACGCAGTATTTT.

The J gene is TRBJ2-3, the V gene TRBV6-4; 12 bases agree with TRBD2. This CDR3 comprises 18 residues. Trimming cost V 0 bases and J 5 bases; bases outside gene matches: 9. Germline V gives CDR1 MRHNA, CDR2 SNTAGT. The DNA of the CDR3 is TGTGCCAGCAGTGACTCGGTCGGGACTAGCGGGCTGGGAGATACGCAGTATTTT. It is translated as CASSDSVGTSGLGDTQYF.

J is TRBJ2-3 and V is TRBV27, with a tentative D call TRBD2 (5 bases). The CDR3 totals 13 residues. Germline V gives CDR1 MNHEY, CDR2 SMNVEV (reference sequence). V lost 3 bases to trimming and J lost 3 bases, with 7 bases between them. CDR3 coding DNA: TGTGCCAGCAGTTTTGGGAGAACAGATACGCAGTATTTT. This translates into CASSFGRTDTQYF.

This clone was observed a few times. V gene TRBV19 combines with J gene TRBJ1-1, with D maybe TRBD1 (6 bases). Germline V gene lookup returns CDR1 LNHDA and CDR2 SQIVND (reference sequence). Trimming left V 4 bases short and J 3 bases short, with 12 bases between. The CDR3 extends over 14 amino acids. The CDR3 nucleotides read TGTGCCAGTAGTACGATGGACAGCTACACTGAAGCTTTCTTT. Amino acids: CASSTMDSYTEAFF.

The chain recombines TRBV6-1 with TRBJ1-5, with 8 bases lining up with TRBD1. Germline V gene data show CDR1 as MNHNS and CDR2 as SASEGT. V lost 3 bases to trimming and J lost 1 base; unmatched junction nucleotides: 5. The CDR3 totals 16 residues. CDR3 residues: CASSDRGLQSNQPQHF. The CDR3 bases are TGTGCCAGCAGTGACAGGGGGCTTCAGAGCAATCAGCCCCAGCATTTT.

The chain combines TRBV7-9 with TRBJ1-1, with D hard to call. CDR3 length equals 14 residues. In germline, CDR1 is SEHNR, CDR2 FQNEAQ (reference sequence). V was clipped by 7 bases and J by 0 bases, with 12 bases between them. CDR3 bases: TGTGCCAGCACTCATTTGGGTTTGAACACTGAAGCTTTCTTT. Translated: CASTHLGLNTEAFF.